The 24 T cell receptor beta chains listed next were all sequenced from one sample in a study of T-cell memory formation after mild COVID-19. TCRdb used MiXCR to reprocess the 5' RACE reads, holding one entry per CDR3 protein. The sample holds tens of thousands of distinct CDR3 sequences; around 6.6% are singletons and the top ten take approximately 0.8%. Specimen: PBMCs or a T cell subset sorted from them (not recorded which). Receptors originate from an adult who had mild COVID-19 (a few samples of this study predate the infection). Cell type and time point are not known.

A few counts support this clonotype. The gene calls are TRBV27 and TRBJ2-5; 10 bases align to TRBD2. The CDR3 loop spans 14 amino acids. Germline V gives CDR1 MNHEY, CDR2 SMNVEV (reference sequence). V shed 5 bases, J shed 4 bases, and the junction held 4 bases outside the gene matches. In nucleotides, the CDR3 is TGTGCCAGCAGTAAACTAGCGGGAAGAGAGACCCAGTACTTC. Protein: CASSKLAGRETQYF.

This clonotype was found a few times. This chain joins TRBV5-1 and TRBJ2-7; D perhaps matches TRBD1 (6 bases). Germline V lookup: CDR1 SGHRS, CDR2 YFSETQ. The CDR3 length is 14 residues. V was shortened by 2 bases and J by 5 bases, with 14 bases between the two germline ends. The CDR3 sequence is CASSLGGSVDEQYF. As DNA, the CDR3 is TGCGCCAGCAGCTTAGGGGGTTCGGTGGACGAGCAGTACTTC.

There are many counts of this clonotype. The rearrangement links TRBV7-2 to TRBJ2-1; the D gene is possibly TRBD1 (6 bases). The CDR3 covers 14 residues. The germline V and J ends were trimmed by 5 bases and 2 bases, with 10 bases remaining between them. Germline values: CDR1 SGHTA, CDR2 FQGNSA. The CDR3 region is CASSIQGAYNEQFF. CDR3 DNA sequence: TGTGCCAGCAGCATACAGGGTGCCTACAATGAGCAGTTCTTC.

The chain couples TRBV28 to TRBJ2-1; D perhaps matches TRBD2 (5 bases). Trimming took off 5 bases at V and 0 bases at J, with 14 bases between the two ends. This CDR3 has 16 amino acids. The germline gives CDR1 MDHEN, CDR2 SYDVKM. The CDR3 here is CASSAYGDSSYNEQFF. The CDR3 DNA reads as TGTGCCAGCAGTGCATACGGGGATAGCTCCTACAATGAGCAGTTCTTC.

This clonotype showed up just a few times. At one end, the junction sequence differs from germline, possibly due to a read error. V usage is TRBV5-4 and J usage is TRBJ1-1; D is perhaps TRBD1 (5 bases). CDR1 is SGHNT, CDR2 YYREEE, per germline (reference sequence). This CDR3 comprises 15 residues. For the CDR3, the DNA is TGTGCCAGCAGCCGGGTTAGGGGCGTGAACGCTGAAGCTTTCTTT. The encoded protein is CASSRVRGVNAEAFF.

This clonotype showed up many times. V gene TRBV7-8 combines with J gene TRBJ2-2; D perhaps matches TRBD2 (5 bases). Germline V gene data show CDR1 as SGHVS and CDR2 as FQNEAQ. V lost 2 bases, J lost 6 bases, and 16 bases lay in between. The CDR3 loop spans 16 amino acids. As DNA, the CDR3 is TGTGCCAGCAGCTTAAGGGCTAGCTCCCTCGCCGGGGAGCTGTTTTTT. As protein: CASSLRASSLAGELFF.

The chain joins TRBV24-1 to TRBJ2-2; D is uncertain. Germline loops: CDR1 KGHDR, CDR2 SFDVKD. V was clipped by 9 bases and J by 1 base, with 14 bases between them. The CDR3 is 15 residues long. The CDR3 spells CATSDGQENTGELFF. CDR3 nucleotides: TGTGCCACCTCTGATGGGCAGGAGAACACCGGGGAGCTGTTTTTT.

This clonotype turned up a few times. The genes are TRBV12-3 or TRBV12-4 and TRBJ2-3; maybe TRBD2 (6 bases). The CDR3 extends over 15 amino acids. Between the trimmed V and J ends, which lost 0 bases and 4 bases, there was a span of 11 bases. CDR3 amino acids: CASSLAGGVSDTQYF. The DNA for the CDR3 is TGTGCCAGCAGTTTAGCGGGAGGAGTTTCAGATACGCAGTATTTT.

This clonotype was counted many times. This chain connects TRBV7-8 to TRBJ1-5; D is unclear. The CDR3 loop spans 15 amino acids. Germline lookup yields CDR1 SGHVS and CDR2 FQNEAQ. Trimming shortened V by 0 bases and J by 5 bases, and 11 bases separated the two germline ends. The CDR3: CASSLALTAHQPQHF. CDR3 nucleotides: TGTGCCAGCAGCTTAGCGCTAACAGCCCATCAGCCCCAGCATTTT.

Only a few counts were recorded for this clonotype. This sequence joins TRBV7-9 and TRBJ2-7; possibly TRBD1 for D (5 bases). This CDR3 has 14 residues. Trimming removed 1 base from V and 4 bases from J, with 11 bases in between. CDR1 is SEHNR, CDR2 FQNEAQ, per germline (reference sequence). Written as DNA, the CDR3 is TGTGCCAGCAGCTTAGGCCCAGGGCGTTACGAGCAGTACTTC. This translates into CASSLGPGRYEQYF. Variable domain in full (rest from reference TRBV7-9 and TRBJ2-7): DTGVSQNPRHKITKRGQNVTFRCDPISEHNRLYWYRQTLGQGPEFLTYFQNEAQLEKSRLLSDRFSAERPKGSFSTLEIQRTEQGDSAMYLCASSLGPGRYEQYFGPGTRLTVT.

This rearrangement joins TRBV7-9 to TRBJ1-1; no definite D call. The CDR3 consists of 15 residues. Trimming cost V 4 bases and J 4 bases, with 16 bases left between them. Germline CDR1 and CDR2: SEHNR and FQNEAQ (reference sequence). The CDR3 coding sequence is TGTGCCAGCAGCTCCTCCCGACACAAATCCACTGAAGCTTTCTTT. As protein: CASSSSRHKSTEAFF.

This clonotype was recorded at least ten times. V is TRBV5-1 and J is TRBJ2-5; D call uncertain. Trimming cost V 0 bases and J 0 bases, with 12 bases left between them. The CDR3 contains 16 residues. Germline-derived CDR1 and CDR2 are SGHRS and YFSETQ. The CDR3 is CASSLAALADQETQYF. Here the CDR3 DNA reads TGCGCCAGCAGCTTGGCGGCACTGGCTGACCAAGAGACCCAGTACTTC.

In its sample, this clonotype was seen a few times. The chain carries TRBV5-1 and TRBJ1-1; D ambiguous. The CDR3 runs 14 residues. The V and J ends lost 0 bases and 0 bases respectively, with 6 bases between them. Germline-derived CDR1 and CDR2 are SGHRS and YFSETQ. The CDR3 reads CASSLARVNTEAFF. As DNA, the CDR3 is TGCGCCAGCAGCTTGGCAAGGGTGAACACTGAAGCTTTCTTT.

This clonotype was counted many times. The chain couples TRBV12-3 or TRBV12-4 to TRBJ2-3, with TRBD2 identical over 13 bases. The CDR3 spans 14 residues. With 5 bases clipped from V and 7 bases from J, the junction kept 3 bases outside the gene matches. Here the CDR3 reads CASSVLAGGNTQYF. CDR3 DNA sequence: TGTGCCAGCAGTGTACTAGCGGGAGGGAATACGCAGTATTTT.

This clonotype was detected a few times. The CDR3: CASNGAGGYEQYF. The CDR3 bases are TGTGCCAGCAACGGGGCAGGGGGCTACGAGCAGTACTTC. The chain employs TRBV6-1 and TRBJ2-7, with 7 bases that match TRBD1. With V trimmed by 7 bases and J by 3 bases, 6 bases remained unmatched. This CDR3 is built from 13 residues. Germline lookup yields CDR1 MNHNS and CDR2 SASEGT.

The CDR3 nucleotides read TGCAGTGCTAGAGATACCGGCACGCTGAACACTGAAGCTTTCTTT. The encoded protein is CSARDTGTLNTEAFF. This sequence joins TRBV20-1 and TRBJ1-1; D is ambiguous. CDR1 is DFQATT, CDR2 SNEGSKA, per germline (reference sequence). V dropped 0 bases and J dropped 0 bases, with 11 bases sitting between them. The CDR3 runs 15 residues.

This clonotype was detected ten times or more. The rearrangement uses TRBV19 and TRBJ1-1; TRBD1 aligns across 9 bases. Germline trimming cut 7 bases from V and 10 bases from J; bases unmatched to any gene: 19. This CDR3 has 16 amino acids. CDR1 and CDR2 from the germline V gene are LNHDA and SQIVND (reference sequence). CDR3 loop: CASIGTGSRVSGGAFF. The CDR3 bases are TGTGCCAGTATCGGGACAGGGTCTCGAGTATCAGGGGGAGCTTTCTTT.

This clonotype was observed at least ten times. The chain uses TRBV4-1 and TRBJ2-7; 8 nucleotides agree with TRBD1. This CDR3 contains 13 residues. With V trimmed by 4 bases and J by 5 bases, 4 bases remained unmatched. Germline loops: CDR1 MGHRA, CDR2 YSYEKL. The CDR3 bases are TGCGCCAGCAGCCTAAGACAGGGGAACGAGCAGTACTTC. This gives the protein CASSLRQGNEQYF.

The DNA for the CDR3 is TGCGCCAGCAGCTCGACAGGGTTTTCACCCCTCCACTTT. It encodes CASSSTGFSPLHF. The chain combines TRBV5-1 with TRBJ1-6, with 7 bases matching TRBD1. The V gene end was trimmed by 3 bases and the J gene end by 9 bases; junction bases not matched to a gene: 3. Per the germline V gene, CDR1 is SGHRS and CDR2 is YFSETQ. CDR3 length: 13 amino acids.

This clonotype came up many times. This chain uses TRBV29-1 with TRBJ1-5; no clear D gene. The CDR3 contains 12 residues. Per the germline V gene, CDR1 is SQVTM and CDR2 is ANQGSEA. Trimming cost V 4 bases and J 2 bases, with 6 bases left between them. CDR3 nucleotide sequence: TGCAGCGTTGGGGGAGGCAATCAGCCCCAGCATTTT. The encoded protein is CSVGGGNQPQHF.

The rearrangement uses TRBV7-3 and TRBJ2-1; the D gene is possibly TRBD2 (6 bases). V lost 5 bases and J lost 9, with 17 bases in between. Germline V gene lookup returns CDR1 SGHTA and CDR2 FQGTGA. The CDR3 extends over 14 amino acids. The CDR3 nucleotides read TGTGCCAGCAGCGCCGGGACTCACGACCGTGAGCAGTTCTTC. Translating gives CASSAGTHDREQFF.

This clonotype was observed at least ten times. The V gene is TRBV12-3 or TRBV12-4, the J gene TRBJ1-1, with D unclear. With 10 bases removed from V and 1 base from J, the gap between germline ends came to 7 bases. The CDR3 length is 11 residues. The CDR3 spells CATYRNTEAFF. In DNA, the CDR3 is TGTGCCACATACAGGAACACTGAAGCTTTCTTT.

This clonotype occurred a few times. The chain employs TRBV5-6 and TRBJ2-5, with 9 bases that match TRBD2. CDR1 is SGHDT, CDR2 YYEEEE, per germline. The trim removed 4 bases at V and 5 bases at J, leaving 15 bases unmatched. The CDR3 sequence is 17 residues long. As DNA, the CDR3 is TGTGCCAGCAGCGCCGACCGCCGAGTAGCGGGGGTGGAGACCCAGTACTTC. As protein: CASSADRRVAGVETQYF.

The chain uses TRBV30 and TRBJ2-3, with 15 bases that match TRBD2. This CDR3 is built from 14 residues. Germline-derived CDR1 and CDR2 are GTSNPN and SVGIG (reference sequence). Trimming removed 1 base from V and 9 bases from J; junction bases left unmatched: 2. The CDR3 DNA reads as TGTGCCTGGAGTGCCGGGACTAGCGGGAGGACGCAGTATTTT. As protein: CAWSAGTSGRTQYF. Based on the CDR3 plus reference TRBV30 and TRBJ2-3, the full variable domain is SQTIHQWPATLVQPVGSPLSLECTVEGTSNPNLYWYRQAAGRGLQLLFYSVGIGQISSEVPQNLSASRPQDRQFILSSKKLLLSDSGFYLCAWSAGTSGRTQYFGPGTRLTVL.